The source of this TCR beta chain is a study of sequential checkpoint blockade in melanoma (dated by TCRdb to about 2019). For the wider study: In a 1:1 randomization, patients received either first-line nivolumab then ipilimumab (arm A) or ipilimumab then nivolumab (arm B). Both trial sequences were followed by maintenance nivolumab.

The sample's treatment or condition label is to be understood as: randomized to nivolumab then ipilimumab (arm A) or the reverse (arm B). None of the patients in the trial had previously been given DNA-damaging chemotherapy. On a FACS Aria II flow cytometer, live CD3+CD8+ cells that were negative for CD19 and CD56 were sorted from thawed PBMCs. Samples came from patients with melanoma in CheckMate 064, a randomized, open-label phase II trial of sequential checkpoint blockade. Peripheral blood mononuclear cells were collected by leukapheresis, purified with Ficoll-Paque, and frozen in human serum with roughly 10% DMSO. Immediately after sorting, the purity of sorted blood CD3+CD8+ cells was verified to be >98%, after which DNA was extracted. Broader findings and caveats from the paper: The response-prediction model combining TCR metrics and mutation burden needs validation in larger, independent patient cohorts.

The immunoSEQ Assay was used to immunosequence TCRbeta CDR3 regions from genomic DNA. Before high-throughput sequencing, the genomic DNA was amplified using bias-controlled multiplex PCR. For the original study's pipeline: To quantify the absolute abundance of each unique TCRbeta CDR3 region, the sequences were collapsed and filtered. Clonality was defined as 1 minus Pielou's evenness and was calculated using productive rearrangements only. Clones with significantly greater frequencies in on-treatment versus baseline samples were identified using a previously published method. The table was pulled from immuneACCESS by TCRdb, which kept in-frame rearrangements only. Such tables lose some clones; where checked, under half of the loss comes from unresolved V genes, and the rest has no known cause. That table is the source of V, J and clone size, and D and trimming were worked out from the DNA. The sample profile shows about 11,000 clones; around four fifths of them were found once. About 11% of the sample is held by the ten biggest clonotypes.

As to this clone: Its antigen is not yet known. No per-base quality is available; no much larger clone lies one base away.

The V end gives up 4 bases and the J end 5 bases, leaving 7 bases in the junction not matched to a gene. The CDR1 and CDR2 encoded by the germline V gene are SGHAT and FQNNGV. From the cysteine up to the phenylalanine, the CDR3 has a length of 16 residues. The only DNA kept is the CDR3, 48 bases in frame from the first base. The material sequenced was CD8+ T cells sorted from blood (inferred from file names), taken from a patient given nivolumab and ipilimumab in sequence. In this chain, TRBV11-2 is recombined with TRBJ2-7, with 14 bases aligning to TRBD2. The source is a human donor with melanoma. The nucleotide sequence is TGTGCCAGCAGCTCGCCTCAGGGACTAGCGGGAGACGAGCAGTACTTC. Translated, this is CASSSPQGLAGDEQYF.